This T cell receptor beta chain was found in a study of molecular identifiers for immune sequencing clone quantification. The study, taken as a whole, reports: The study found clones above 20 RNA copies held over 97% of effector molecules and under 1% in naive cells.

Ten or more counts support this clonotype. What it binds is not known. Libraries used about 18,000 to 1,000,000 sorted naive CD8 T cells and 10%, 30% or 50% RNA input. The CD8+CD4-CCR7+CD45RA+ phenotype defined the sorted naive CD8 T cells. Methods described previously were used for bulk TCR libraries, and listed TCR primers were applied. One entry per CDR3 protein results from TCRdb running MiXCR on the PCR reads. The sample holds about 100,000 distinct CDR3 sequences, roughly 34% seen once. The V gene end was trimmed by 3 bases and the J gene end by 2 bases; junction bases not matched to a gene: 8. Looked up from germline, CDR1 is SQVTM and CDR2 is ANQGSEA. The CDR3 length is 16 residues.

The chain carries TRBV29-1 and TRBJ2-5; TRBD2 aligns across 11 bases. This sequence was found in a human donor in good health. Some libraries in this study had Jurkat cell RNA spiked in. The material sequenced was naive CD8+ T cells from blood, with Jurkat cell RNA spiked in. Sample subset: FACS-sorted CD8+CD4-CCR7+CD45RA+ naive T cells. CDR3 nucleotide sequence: TGCAGCGTTGATGGGAGACTAGCGGGAAAACAAGAGACCCAGTACTTC. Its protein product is CSVDGRLAGKQETQYF.